Listed below are T cell receptor beta chains from one sample, sequenced in a study of blood T cell repertoires in COVID-19. Sequencing used immunoSEQ multiplex PCR; TCRdb keeps in-frame clones, though not all of them. The sample has 130,000 to 150,000 clones; approximately 81% are singletons. The sample consisted of peripheral blood. These receptors originate from a human donor with acute or convalescent COVID-19. The donor label of this sample is uncertain. Each CDR3 is given with its conserved first and last residue. A D gene is named only where the DNA matches it firmly. Not all rows give a size; the values are once, few, many and, for expanded clones, a class.

J gene,clone size,V gene,D gene,CDR3 protein,CDR3 DNA
TRBJ2-5,-,TRBV5-1,TRBD2,CASSLLSGGKETQYF,TGCGCCAGCAGCTTGTTGAGCGGGGGGAAAGAGACCCAGTACTTC
TRBJ2-2,-,TRBV18,-,CASSPDTATGELFF,TGTGCCAGCTCACCCGACACAGCTACCGGGGAGCTGTTTTTT
TRBJ2-2,-,TRBV18,TRBD1,CASSPREDRAPLLNTGELFF,TGTGCCAGCTCACCGCGAGAAGACAGGGCCCCCCTTTTGAACACCGGGGAGCTGTTTTTT
TRBJ2-3,-,TRBV2,-,CASQTGLPSTDTQYF,TGTGCCAGTCAAACCGGACTACCGAGCACAGATACGCAGTATTTT
TRBJ1-5,-,TRBV19,-,CASSIVVSNQPQHF,TGTGCCAGTAGTATAGTCGTTAGCAATCAGCCCCAGCATTTT
TRBJ2-2,-,TRBV6-2/TRBV6-3,TRBD1,CASSYSTMVLAGQGHTGELFF,TGTGCCAGCAGTTACTCGACGATGGTATTGGCGGGACAGGGTCACACCGGGGAGCTGTTTTTT
TRBJ2-2,once,TRBV27,-,CASQGENTGELFF,TGTGCCAGCCAAGGGGAGAACACCGGGGAGCTGTTTTTT
TRBJ2-7,-,TRBV9,-,CASAVGPPYEQYF,TGTGCCAGCGCGGTAGGCCCCCCCTACGAGCAGTACTTC
TRBJ1-2,-,TRBV27,-,CASTRHGGDYGYTF,TGTGCCAGCACCCGGCACGGGGGGGACTATGGCTACACCTTC
TRBJ1-5,few,TRBV4-2,TRBD1,CASSQPGQENQPQHF,TGTGCCAGCAGCCAGCCGGGACAGGAAAATCAGCCCCAGCATTTT
TRBJ1-1,once,TRBV19,-,CASSIDRHVMAFF,TGTGCCAGTAGTATAGACAGGCACGTAATGGCTTTCTTT
TRBJ2-3,-,TRBV4-2,TRBD2,CASSQDMAGEVDTQYF,TGTGCCAGCAGCCAAGATATGGCGGGAGAGGTAGATACGCAGTATTTT
TRBJ1-2,-,TRBV24-1,TRBD1,CATRGQNYGYTF,TGTGCCACCAGGGGACAGAACTATGGCTACACCTTC
TRBJ2-1,-,TRBV18,TRBD2,CASSGREGYNEQFF,TGTGCCAGCTCAGGAAGGGAGGGCTACAATGAGCAGTTCTTC
TRBJ2-5,-,TRBV5-1,TRBD2,CASSLAGTSRETQYF,TGCGCCAGCAGCTTGGCCGGGACTAGCAGGGAGACCCAGTACTTC
TRBJ1-4,-,TRBV6-6,TRBD1,CASRTGRGGEKLFF,TGTGCCAGCAGGACAGGGAGAGGCGGTGAAAAACTGTTTTTT
TRBJ1-1,-,TRBV21-1,-,CASSAPGTGSGPLAFF,TGTGCCAGCAGCGCCCCCGGGACAGGGTCGGGCCCTTTAGCTTTCTTT
TRBJ1-1,-,TRBV2,-,CASTSQGYDTEAFF,TGTGCCAGCACCAGCCAGGGGTATGACACTGAAGCTTTCTTT
TRBJ1-5,-,TRBV28,-,CASESQDGDQPQHF,TGTGCCAGCGAGTCACAGGATGGGGATCAGCCCCAGCATTTT
TRBJ1-6,-,TRBV19,TRBD1,CASRTGGGENSPLHF,TGTGCCAGTAGGACAGGGGGCGGTGAAAATTCACCCCTCCACTTT
TRBJ2-3,-,TRBV7-2,TRBD2,CASSLGTSGSAVTQYF,TGTGCCAGCAGCCTCGGGACTAGCGGGAGTGCGGTCACGCAGTATTTT
TRBJ1-1,-,TRBV19,-,CASSIDRSYTEAFF,TGTGCCAGTAGTATAGATCGTTCTTACACTGAAGCTTTCTTT
TRBJ2-3,-,TRBV2,TRBD2,CASRGLAGGLLTDTQYF,TGTGCCAGCAGGGGACTAGCGGGGGGCCTACTCACAGATACGCAGTATTTT
TRBJ1-6,-,TRBV5-8,TRBD1,CASSPGHRGSYNSPLHF,TGTGCCAGCAGCCCGGGCCACAGGGGTTCCTATAATTCACCCCTCCACTTT
TRBJ2-2,-,TRBV30,-,CAWSVFGEGRPGELFF,TGTGCCTGGAGTGTTTTTGGCGAGGGGAGGCCCGGGGAGCTGTTTTTT
TRBJ2-1,-,TRBV27,TRBD2,CASSFILTSRPNEQFF,TGTGCCAGCAGTTTCATCCTGACTAGCCGTCCCAATGAGCAGTTCTTC
TRBJ2-2,-,TRBV15,TRBD1,CATSIRQGNTGELFF,TGTGCCACCAGCATAAGACAGGGTAACACCGGGGAGCTGTTTTTT
TRBJ1-6,-,TRBV3-1/TRBV3-2,TRBD1,CASSPNRGQGDNSPLHF,TGTGCCAGCAGCCCCAACCGTGGACAGGGTGATAATTCACCCCTCCACTTT
TRBJ2-7,-,TRBV5-1,TRBD1,CASSPGTGKIEQYF,TGCGCCAGCAGCCCCGGGACAGGGAAGATCGAGCAGTACTTC